These T cell receptor beta chains were read from a single sample in a study of blood T cell repertoires in COVID-19. Assay: immunoSEQ multiplex PCR; the TCRdb copy retains only in-frame clones and omits some. Of about 220,000 clones in the sample, approximately 84% were seen once. The sample was peripheral blood. These receptor sequences come from a woman aged 60-75 years with acute or convalescent COVID-19. Each CDR3 is given without its conserved first and last residue. The order of the fields is J gene, V gene, CDR3 length, CDR3 protein.

j_call: TRBJ1-6
v_call: TRBV30
cdr3_length: 14
cdr3_aa: AWSLEQVALGSPLH

j_call: TRBJ2-5
v_call: TRBV14
cdr3_length: 11
cdr3_aa: ASKGGGKETQY

j_call: TRBJ1-6
v_call: TRBV11-2
cdr3_length: 10
cdr3_aa: ASSPPGSPLH

j_call: TRBJ1-3
v_call: TRBV6-5
cdr3_length: 13
cdr3_aa: ASSYSGLNGNTIY

j_call: TRBJ1-2
v_call: TRBV3-1/TRBV3-2
cdr3_length: 12
cdr3_aa: ASSQGTGDYGYT

j_call: TRBJ1-2
v_call: TRBV10-3
cdr3_length: 13
cdr3_aa: AISESIDRTYGYT

j_call: TRBJ1-2
v_call: TRBV27
cdr3_length: 16
cdr3_aa: ASSLYFGTGNNLYGYT

j_call: TRBJ2-2
v_call: TRBV7-2
cdr3_length: 11
cdr3_aa: ASRETGTGELF

j_call: TRBJ2-1
v_call: TRBV9
cdr3_length: 11
cdr3_aa: ASSEDRGNEQF

j_call: TRBJ1-4
v_call: TRBV18
cdr3_length: 14
cdr3_aa: ASSKDRDRTNEKLF

j_call: TRBJ1-1
v_call: TRBV27
cdr3_length: 12
cdr3_aa: ASSYIQGLGEAF

j_call: TRBJ1-2
v_call: TRBV6-5
cdr3_length: 13
cdr3_aa: ASTGDRGSEYGYT

j_call: TRBJ1-2
v_call: TRBV5-5
cdr3_length: 11
cdr3_aa: ASSLVEDYGYT

j_call: TRBJ2-3
v_call: TRBV19
cdr3_length: 9
cdr3_aa: ASVTGDTQY

j_call: TRBJ1-5
v_call: TRBV18
cdr3_length: 15
cdr3_aa: ASSKKGQVYSNQPQH

j_call: TRBJ2-3
v_call: TRBV6-5
cdr3_length: 12
cdr3_aa: ASNSRGFTDTQY

j_call: TRBJ1-4
v_call: TRBV19
cdr3_length: 13
cdr3_aa: ASRYRNEINEKLF

j_call: TRBJ2-7
v_call: TRBV29-1
cdr3_length: 11
cdr3_aa: SVVVGGSYEQY

j_call: TRBJ2-7
v_call: TRBV10-3
cdr3_length: 13
cdr3_aa: AISDGDISSYEQY

j_call: TRBJ1-1
v_call: TRBV7-9
cdr3_length: 13
cdr3_aa: ASSLGTGVNTEAF

j_call: TRBJ2-3
v_call: TRBV27
cdr3_length: 11
cdr3_aa: ASSLTLENTQY

j_call: TRBJ2-1
v_call: TRBV4-1
cdr3_length: 18
cdr3_aa: ASSQRTTAGTMISYNEQF

j_call: TRBJ2-5
v_call: TRBV27
cdr3_length: 13
cdr3_aa: ASQLRRTAEETQY

j_call: TRBJ2-2
v_call: TRBV29-1
cdr3_length: 11
cdr3_aa: SVESMVGGELF

j_call: TRBJ1-3
v_call: TRBV6-2/TRBV6-3
cdr3_length: 15
cdr3_aa: ASSRGRLTGGGNTIY